The 7 T cell receptor beta chains given below trace back to one sample, sequenced in a study of OX40 agonist ivuxolimab in advanced cancers. Sequencing used immunoSEQ multiplex PCR; TCRdb keeps in-frame clones, though not all of them. In the table there are 80,000 or so clones, 90% to 95% of which are singletons. Here the sequenced sample was CD4+ or CD8+ T cells sorted from blood, taken in a trial of the OX40 agonist ivuxolimab. These TCRs come from an adult with an advanced solid tumor such as melanoma, head and neck, liver or kidney cancer.

The chain couples TRBV7-2 to TRBJ2-7, with D possibly matching TRBD2 (6 bases). Trimming shortened V by 3 bases and J by 3 bases, and 18 bases separated the two germline ends. Germline-derived CDR1 and CDR2 are SGHTA and FQGNSA. The CDR3 sequence is 16 residues long. The chain's CDR3 is CASSFPRDSLNYEQYF. For the CDR3, the DNA is TGTGCCAGCAGCTTTCCCCGGGACTCGCTCAACTACGAGCAGTACTTC. The full variable domain, completed using reference TRBV7-2 and TRBJ2-7, is GAGVSQSPSNKVTEKGKDVELRCDPISGHTALYWYRQSLGQGLEFLIYFQGNSAPDKSGLPSDRFSAERTGGSVSTLTIQRTQQEDSAVYLCASSFPRDSLNYEQYFGPGTRLTVT.

In DNA form, the CDR3 reads TGTGCCAGCAGCCCTAGCCCGACTAGCTTAGGTGAGCAGTTCTTC. Translation gives CASSPSPTSLGEQFF. J is TRBJ2-1 and V is TRBV9; 7 nucleotides agree with TRBD2. V was clipped by 4 bases and J by 9 bases; unmatched bases: 13. Germline V gene data show CDR1 as SGDLS and CDR2 as YYNGEE. The CDR3 totals 15 residues.

The V gene is TRBV11-2, the J gene TRBJ1-1; no clear D gene. The CDR3 consists of 13 residues. V lost 5 bases to trimming and J lost 1 base, with 8 bases between them. Germline V gene data show CDR1 as SGHAT and CDR2 as FQNNGV. CDR3 sequence (DNA): TGTGCCAGCAGCCACTCAAGGAACACTGAAGCTTTCTTT. Translating it yields CASSHSRNTEAFF.

The chain couples TRBV6-5 to TRBJ2-1; D is uncertain. V was pared by 11 bases and J by 0 bases, with 5 bases between. This CDR3 is built from 11 residues. Germline CDR1 is MNHEY and CDR2 is SVGAGI. In DNA form, the CDR3 reads TGTGCCGTGGTCTCCTACAATGAGCAGTTCTTC. This sequence encodes CAVVSYNEQFF.

A single count supports this clone. Other nucleotide sequences in the sample specify the same CDR3. The CDR3 here is CASSPPTPSYEQYF. The CDR3 nucleotides are TGTGCCAGCTCACCACCTACTCCCTCCTACGAGCAGTACTTC. The chain joins TRBV18 to TRBJ2-7; unclear D gene. The CDR3 consists of 14 residues. Germline CDR1 is KGHSH and CDR2 is LQKENI. V dropped 0 bases and J dropped 0 bases, with 6 bases sitting between them.

The rearrangement links TRBV5-1 to TRBJ2-3, with 8 nucleotides matching TRBD2. The CDR3 is made up of 14 amino acids. J gave up 3 bases and V 2 bases, and 2 bases lay outside the gene matches. Germline lookup yields CDR1 SGHRS and CDR2 YFSETQ. The CDR3 spells CASSFGGRTDTQYF. In DNA form, the CDR3 reads TGCGCCAGCAGCTTTGGCGGGAGGACAGATACGCAGTATTTT. The full variable domain, in which reference TRBV5-1 and TRBJ2-3 provide the parts outside the CDR3, is KAGVTQTPRYLIKTRGQQVTLSCSPISGHRSVSWYQQTPGQGLQFLFEYFSETQRNKGNFPGRFSGRQFSNSRSEMNVSTLELGDSALYLCASSFGGRTDTQYFGPGTRLTVL.

The chain recombines TRBV27 with TRBJ2-5, with no clear D. Trimming removed 8 bases at V and 0 bases at J, with 16 bases between. This CDR3 has 15 residues. The germline CDR1 and CDR2 sequences are MNHEY and SMNVEV (reference sequence). The CDR3 sequence: CASGNLDAYQETQYF. The CDR3 DNA follows: TGTGCCAGCGGCAACCTAGATGCGTACCAAGAGACCCAGTACTTC.